Below, 14 T cell receptor beta chains from the same sample are listed, as sequenced in a study of blood T cells in healthy people across ages. A J-beta primer mix and a sample-barcoded 5' primer were used in a second PCR of roughly 6 to 12 cycles. MiXCR was run by TCRdb on the 5' RACE reads, yielding one entry per CDR3 protein. This table has roughly 1.9 million distinct CDR3 sequences, about two fifths appearing once. Sequenced input: blood. The receptors originated from a human donor in good health.

This clonotype was seen many times. The rearrangement joins TRBV29-1 to TRBJ2-7, with a tentative D call TRBD2 (5 bases). The germline V gene encodes CDR1 SQVTM and CDR2 ANQGSEA. The CDR3 is made up of 12 amino acids. V shed 7 bases and J shed 0 bases, with 10 bases lying between them. This CDR3 is CSAVGSSYEQYF. CDR3 bases: TGCAGCGCGGTGGGGAGCTCCTACGAGCAGTACTTC.

Regarding this clonotype: Germline is not matched at one junction end, which may reflect a read error. The chain recombines TRBV7-7 with TRBJ2-2; weak D call: TRBD2 (5 bases). Germline loops: CDR1 SSHAT, CDR2 FNYEAQ (reference sequence). The CDR3 has 14 residues. Written as DNA, the CDR3 is TGTGCCAGCAGCTTGGTGCTAGTTTCCGGGGAGCGGTTTTTT. This translates into CASSLVLVSGERFF.

The chain carries TRBV7-6 and TRBJ2-5; maybe TRBD2 (6 bases). V was pared by 4 bases and J by 4 bases, with 22 bases between. Germline assignment: CDR1 SGHVS and CDR2 FNYEAQ. This CDR3 is 17 amino acids long. The CDR3 DNA follows: TGTGCCAGCAGCTCCTGGGTGGGGGAGGATAAACGAGAGACCCAGTACTTC. It codes for CASSSWVGEDKRETQYF.

This clonotype came up a few times. The J gene is TRBJ1-2, the V gene TRBV28; D gene ambiguous. The CDR3 totals 11 residues. Looked up from germline, CDR1 is MDHEN and CDR2 is SYDVKM. V lost 2 bases and J lost 6, with 4 bases in between. The CDR3 DNA is TGTGCCAGCAGTTTAGTCCATGGCTACACCTTC. Protein sequence: CASSLVHGYTF.

This clonotype was recorded a few times. V and J are TRBV9 and TRBJ2-7; perhaps TRBD1 as D (6 bases). The CDR3 runs 16 residues. Germline V gene sequence: CDR1 SGDLS, CDR2 YYNGEE. V was trimmed by 4 bases and J by 6 bases, leaving 23 bases between them. The DNA of the CDR3 is TGTGCCAGCAGCTTAAAGGGACAACCATCAATCTCCGAGCAGTACTTC. The encoded protein is CASSLKGQPSISEQYF. Filled out from reference TRBV9 and TRBJ2-7, the complete variable domain reads DSGVTQTPKHLITATGQRVTLRCSPRSGDLSVYWYQQSLDQGLQFLIQYYNGEERAKGNILERFSAQQFPDLHSELNLSSLELGDSALYFCASSLKGQPSISEQYFGPGTRLTVT.

This clonotype was counted only a few times. This chain links TRBV5-5 with TRBJ2-7, with D perhaps matching TRBD1 (5 bases). V shed 4 bases and J shed 0 bases, with 23 bases lying between them. Per the germline V gene, CDR1 is SGHKS and CDR2 is YYEKEE (reference sequence). The CDR3 sequence is 18 residues long. This CDR3 is CASSTNVLRAFSSYEQYF. In DNA, the CDR3 is TGTGCCAGCAGCACCAATGTCCTCAGGGCCTTCAGCTCCTACGAGCAGTACTTC. The variable domain in full, completed from reference TRBV5-5 and TRBJ2-7, reads DAGVTQSPTHLIKTRGQQVTLRCSPISGHKSVSWYQQVLGQGPQFIFQYYEKEERGRGNFPDRFSARQFPNYSSELNVNALLLGDSALYLCASSTNVLRAFSSYEQYFGPGTRLTVT.

This sequence joins TRBV2 and TRBJ2-5; TRBD2 matches 11 bases. V trimming: 5 bases; J trimming: 11 bases; junction bases outside the gene matches: 13. Germline V lookup: CDR1 SNHLY, CDR2 FYNNEI. CDR3 length equals 15 residues. The CDR3 region has the DNA TGTGCCAGCAGTCCCGGGACTAGCGGATACAATGAGCAGTACTTC. It is translated as CASSPGTSGYNEQYF. The entire variable domain, with the rest obtained from reference TRBV2 and TRBJ2-5, is as follows: EPEVTQTPSHQVTQMGQEVILRCVPISNHLYFYWYRQILGQKVEFLVSFYNNEISEKSEIFDDQFSVERPDGSNFTLKIRSTKLEDSAMYFCASSPGTSGYNEQYFGPGTRLLVL.

The gene calls are TRBV7-8 and TRBJ2-5; 10 bases match TRBD1. CDR3 length equals 16 residues. The ends lost 3 bases at V and 5 bases at J; junction bases unmatched: 9. The germline V gene encodes CDR1 SGHVS and CDR2 FQNEAQ. Here the CDR3 DNA reads TGTGCCAGCAGCTTTTCCGACAGGGGGCTAGTGGAGACCCAGTACTTC. Protein: CASSFSDRGLVETQYF.

In this sample, this clonotype turned up many times. J is TRBJ2-5 and V is TRBV29-1; D gene unclear. Germline CDR1 is SQVTM and CDR2 is ANQGSEA. Trimming left V 3 bases short and J 5 bases short, with 16 bases between. CDR3 length: 14 amino acids. The CDR3 loop is CSVEDYTVQETQYF. The CDR3, as DNA: TGCAGCGTTGAGGATTATACCGTTCAGGAGACCCAGTACTTC.

The chain combines TRBV3-1 with TRBJ1-1; D ambiguous. Germline V gene lookup returns CDR1 LGHDT and CDR2 YNNKEL (reference sequence). The V gene lost 3 bases and the J gene lost 1 base, with 9 bases spanning the gap. This CDR3 spans 14 amino acids. CDR3 bases: TGTGCCAGCAGCCAGGAACAGAGGAACACTGAAGCTTTCTTT. This encodes CASSQEQRNTEAFF.

A few counts support this clonotype. The chain employs TRBV29-1 and TRBJ1-5; unclear D gene. Trimming stripped 6 bases from V and 6 bases from J, with 15 bases between. Germline V lookup: CDR1 SQVTM, CDR2 ANQGSEA. The CDR3 spans 13 residues. For the CDR3, the DNA is TGCAGCGTAGAGGGATACCCCGGTCAGCCCCAGCATTTT. As protein: CSVEGYPGQPQHF.

The rearrangement joins TRBV7-8 to TRBJ2-5, with TRBD2 as a possible D gene (6 bases). V gave up 1 base and J gave up 4 bases, with 10 bases separating them. The CDR3 has 14 residues. CDR1 and CDR2 from the germline V gene are SGHVS and FQNEAQ. The CDR3 reads CASSLVAGSETQYF. CDR3 nucleotide sequence: TGTGCCAGCAGCTTAGTTGCGGGATCAGAGACCCAGTACTTC.

This clonotype turned up a few times. A read error may account for a junction end that differs from germline. The chain carries TRBV5-6 and TRBJ2-1; a weak D match, TRBD1 (5 bases). Germline assignment: CDR1 SGHDT and CDR2 YYEEEE. This CDR3 spans 13 amino acids. Written as DNA, the CDR3 is TGTGCCAACAGCCCAGGGTTTTACAATGAGCAGTTCTTC. Protein: CANSPGFYNEQFF.

V and J are TRBV6-5 and TRBJ1-1; D unclear. Between the trimmed V and J ends, which lost 0 bases and 2 bases, there was a span of 10 bases. The CDR3 spans 15 residues. Germline V CDR1 and CDR2: MNHEY, SVGAGI. The CDR3 DNA reads as TGTGCCAGCAGTTACTCAGGAGGGATTAACACTGAAGCTTTCTTT. This codes for CASSYSGGINTEAFF.